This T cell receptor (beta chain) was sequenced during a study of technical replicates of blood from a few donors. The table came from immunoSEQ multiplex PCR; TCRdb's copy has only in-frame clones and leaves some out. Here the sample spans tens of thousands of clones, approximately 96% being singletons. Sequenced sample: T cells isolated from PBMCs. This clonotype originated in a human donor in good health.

The DNA of the CDR3 is TGTGCCAGCAGTGAAGTGCTAGCGGGAGCCGAGCAGTACTTC. Translated, it gives CASSEVLAGAEQYF. The chain links TRBV6-1 to TRBJ2-7, with 10 bases identical to TRBD2. V shed 1 base, J shed 6 bases, and the junction held 3 bases outside the gene matches. This CDR3 has 14 amino acids. Germline assignment: CDR1 MNHNS and CDR2 SASEGT.